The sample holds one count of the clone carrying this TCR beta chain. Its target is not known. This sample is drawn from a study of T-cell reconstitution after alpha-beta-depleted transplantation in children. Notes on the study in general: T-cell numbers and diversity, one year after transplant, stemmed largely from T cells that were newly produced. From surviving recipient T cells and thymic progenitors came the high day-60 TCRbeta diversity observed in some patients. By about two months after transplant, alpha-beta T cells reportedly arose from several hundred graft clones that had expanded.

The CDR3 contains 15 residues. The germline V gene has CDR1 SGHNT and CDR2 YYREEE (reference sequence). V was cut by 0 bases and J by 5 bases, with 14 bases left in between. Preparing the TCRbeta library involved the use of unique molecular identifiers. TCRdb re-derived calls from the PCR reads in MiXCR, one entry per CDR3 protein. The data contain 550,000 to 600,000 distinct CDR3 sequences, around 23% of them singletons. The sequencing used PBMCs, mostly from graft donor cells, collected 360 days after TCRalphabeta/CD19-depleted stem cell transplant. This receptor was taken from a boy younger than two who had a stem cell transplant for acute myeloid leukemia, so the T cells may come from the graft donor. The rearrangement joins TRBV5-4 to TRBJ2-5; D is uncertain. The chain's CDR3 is CASSLELGIRETQYF. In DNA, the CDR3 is TGTGCCAGCAGCTTGGAGCTGGGAATTAGGGAGACCCAGTACTTC.